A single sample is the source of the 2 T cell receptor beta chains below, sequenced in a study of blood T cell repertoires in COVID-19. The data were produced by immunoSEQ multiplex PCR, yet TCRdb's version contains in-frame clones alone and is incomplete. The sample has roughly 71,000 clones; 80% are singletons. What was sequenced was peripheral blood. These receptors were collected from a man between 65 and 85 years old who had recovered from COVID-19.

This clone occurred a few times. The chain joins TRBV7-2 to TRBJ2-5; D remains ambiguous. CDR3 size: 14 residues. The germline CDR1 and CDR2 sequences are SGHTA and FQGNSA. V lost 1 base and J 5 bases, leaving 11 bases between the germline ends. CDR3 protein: CASSLVTNRETQYF. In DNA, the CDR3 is TGTGCCAGCAGCTTAGTTACCAACCGGGAGACCCAGTACTTC.

CDR3 nucleotide sequence: TGTGCCAGCAGCACTACAGGGGGCGGGACTGAAGCTTTCTTT. It is translated as CASSTTGGGTEAFF. The rearrangement links TRBV7-2 to TRBJ1-1; 9 bases agree with TRBD1. CDR3 length: 14 residues. Germline V CDR1 and CDR2: SGHTA, FQGNSA. The V gene end was trimmed by 5 bases and the J gene end by 5 bases; junction bases not matched to a gene: 6.